The 21 T cell receptor beta chains listed next were all sequenced from one sample in a study of T cell repertoires in cytomegalovirus infection. Each CDR3 protein is one row after TCRdb ran MiXCR on the reads. The table includes some 130,000 distinct CDR3 sequences, roughly 9% detected once. The specimen sequenced was PBMCs. These receptors all stem from a human donor in good health (CMV status not recorded). Some clones in this sample may be carry-over from other donors' samples.

This clonotype was seen a few times. The rearrangement uses TRBV4-1 and TRBJ2-5, with D perhaps matching TRBD1 (6 bases). The CDR3 totals 14 residues. CDR1 is MGHRA, CDR2 YSYEKL, per germline. V lost 4 bases and J 3 bases, leaving 12 bases between the germline ends. The CDR3 coding sequence is TGCGCCAGCAGCCGACAGGAGAGAGAAGAGACCCAGTACTTC. It translates to CASSRQEREETQYF.

In its sample, this clonotype was seen once. Given a much more abundant clone one base away, this may be a read error. For the CDR3, the DNA is TGTGCCAGTAGTTGGTTGAACACTGAAGCTTTGTTT. It encodes CASSWLNTEALF. The chain couples TRBV19 to TRBJ1-1; D not certain. Germline CDR1 and CDR2: LNHDA and SQIVND (reference sequence). This CDR3 has 12 amino acids.

This clonotype was detected many times. The V gene is TRBV12-3 or TRBV12-4, the J gene TRBJ1-5, with D unclear. This CDR3 is 12 amino acids long. V was cut by 2 bases and J by 8 bases, with 7 bases left in between. The CDR3 region is CASSLSVKPQHF. The CDR3 DNA reads TGTGCCAGCAGTTTAAGTGTAAAGCCCCAGCATTTT.

This clonotype was found a few times. A much larger clone sits a single nucleotide away, making a read error possible. The rearrangement uses TRBV7-2 and TRBJ2-7; 8 nucleotides agree with TRBD2. Trimming took 7 bases from V and 7 from J; bases not matched to a gene: 15. Germline assignment: CDR1 SGHTA and CDR2 FQGNSA. This CDR3 comprises 15 residues. The CDR3 loop reads CASKGGGRGAGEQYF. The CDR3, as DNA: TGTGCCAGCAAGGGGGGGGGGCGGGGGGCGGGTGAGCAGTACTTC.

There are many counts of this clonotype. The chain carries TRBV28 and TRBJ2-7; 10 bases map to TRBD2. The CDR3 has 14 residues. The J segment lost 0 bases and the V segment lost 10 bases, leaving 6 bases of the junction unmatched. Germline loops: CDR1 MDHEN, CDR2 SYDVKM. The CDR3 region has the DNA TGTGCCACTTGCGGACTAGCGGACTCCTACGAGCAGTACTTC. Its protein product is CATCGLADSYEQYF.

This clonotype occurred many times. This sequence joins TRBV5-1 and TRBJ2-3, with D possibly TRBD1 on 6 matching bases. Germline CDR1 and CDR2: SGHRS and YFSETQ. CDR3 length: 15 residues. V was trimmed by 5 bases and J by 2 bases, leaving 15 bases between them. This CDR3 reads CASRGTGQSTDTQYF. CDR3 DNA sequence: TGCGCCAGCAGGGGTACTGGACAGTCCACAGATACGCAGTATTTT.

This clonotype was picked up many times. The genes are TRBV2 and TRBJ1-2; D possibly corresponds to TRBD1 (5 bases). The germline CDR1 and CDR2 sequences are SNHLY and FYNNEI. The CDR3 is 13 residues long. V gave up 4 bases and J gave up 6 bases, with 12 bases separating them. The CDR3 reads CASSVGTSNGYTF. CDR3 DNA sequence: TGTGCCAGCAGTGTGGGGACCTCAAATGGCTACACCTTC.

This clonotype was seen repeatedly, ten times or more. V is TRBV7-9 and J is TRBJ1-2, with D unclear. Looked up from germline, CDR1 is SEHNR and CDR2 is FQNEAQ (reference sequence). Trimming left V 6 bases short and J 3 bases short, with 11 bases between. CDR3 length equals 13 residues. The CDR3 nucleotides read TGTGCCAGCAGTTCCGGTTGGGACTATGGCTACACCTTC. This codes for CASSSGWDYGYTF.

In this sample, this clonotype turned up many times. CDR3 protein: CASTAGGQGRNTIYF. As DNA, the CDR3 is TGTGCCAGCACCGCCGGGGGACAGGGACGGAACACCATATATTTT. The chain couples TRBV2 to TRBJ1-3; 9 nucleotides align to TRBD1. The CDR3 totals 15 residues. Germline values: CDR1 SNHLY, CDR2 FYNNEI. V shed 7 bases and J 7 bases; nucleotides not matched to a gene: 11. The full variable domain, rest sourced from reference TRBV2 and TRBJ1-3, is EPEVTQTPSHQVTQMGQEVILRCVPISNHLYFYWYRQILGQKVEFLVSFYNNEISEKSEIFDDQFSVERPDGSNFTLKIRSTKLEDSAMYFCASTAGGQGRNTIYFGEGSWLTVV.

The table lists this clonotype with many counts. V is TRBV11-1 and J is TRBJ2-2, with D hard to call. Germline loops: CDR1 SGHAT, CDR2 FQDESV (reference sequence). The CDR3 is 12 amino acids. Deletions cut 5 bases from V and 6 bases from J, with 7 bases between. The DNA for the CDR3 is TGTGCCAGCAGCCATCCCGCCGGGGAGCTGTTTTTT. It encodes CASSHPAGELFF.

In its sample, this clonotype was seen many times. The chain combines TRBV24-1 with TRBJ2-1; D call uncertain. The V gene's germline CDR1 is KGHDR and CDR2 SFDVKD. This CDR3 is built from 11 residues. Trimming shortened V by 3 bases and J by 10 bases, and 6 bases separated the two germline ends. Here the CDR3 DNA reads TGTGCCACCAGTGATGGGCAAGAGCAGTTCTTC. Amino acids: CATSDGQEQFF.

This clonotype was recorded many times. The V and J genes are TRBV14 and TRBJ2-1; D unclear. This CDR3 has 13 residues. CDR1 and CDR2 from the germline V gene are SGHDN and FVKESK. The V and J ends lost 4 bases and 8 bases respectively, with 12 bases between them. Here the CDR3 DNA reads TGTGCCAGCAGCCGGGTTTGGGTGGATGAGCAGTTCTTC. Translated, it gives CASSRVWVDEQFF.

V usage is TRBV2 and J usage is TRBJ1-1, with TRBD1 as a possible D gene (6 bases). The length of the CDR3 is 14 residues. V was clipped by 7 bases and J by 4 bases, with 16 bases between them. Germline values: CDR1 SNHLY, CDR2 FYNNEI. Here the CDR3 DNA reads TGTGCCAGCACCCGACAGGCACTACCCACTGAAGCTTTCTTT. Its protein is CASTRQALPTEAFF. Drawing the rest from reference TRBV2 and TRBJ1-1, the complete variable domain is EPEVTQTPSHQVTQMGQEVILRCVPISNHLYFYWYRQILGQKVEFLVSFYNNEISEKSEIFDDQFSVERPDGSNFTLKIRSTKLEDSAMYFCASTRQALPTEAFFGQGTRLTVV.

The table lists this clonotype with many counts. The rearrangement links TRBV5-1 to TRBJ2-5, with a tentative D call TRBD2 (5 bases). Germline-derived CDR1 and CDR2 are SGHRS and YFSETQ. Trimming shortened V by 1 base and J by 2 bases, and 15 bases separated the two germline ends. The CDR3 has 16 amino acids. CDR3 sequence: CASSLTGLGVQETQYF. For the CDR3, the DNA is TGCGCCAGCAGCTTGACGGGGTTGGGCGTACAAGAGACCCAGTACTTC.

This clonotype showed up many times. The rearrangement joins TRBV7-3 to TRBJ1-1; the D is unclear. Germline CDR1 reads SGHTA; CDR2 reads FQGTGA. CDR3 length: 14 amino acids. Trimming removed 5 bases from V and 1 base from J, with 11 bases in between. The CDR3 DNA reads as TGTGCCAGCAGCCCGACCCGGGGGAACACTGAAGCTTTCTTT. This translates into CASSPTRGNTEAFF.

This chain connects TRBV10-2 to TRBJ1-1, with 10 bases that match TRBD1. The CDR3 covers 14 residues. CDR1 WSHSY and CDR2 SAAADI come from the germline V gene. J was trimmed by 6 bases and V by 7 bases; bases with no gene match: 8. In DNA, the CDR3 is TGCGCCAGCACCCTGACAGGGGGCCACGCTGAAGCTTTCTTT. Protein product: CASTLTGGHAEAFF.

This clonotype has a count of ten or more. This chain links TRBV7-2 with TRBJ1-1; TRBD1 might be the D (5 bases). The germline gives CDR1 SGHTA, CDR2 FQGNSA. The CDR3 loop spans 15 amino acids. With 2 bases removed from V and 1 base from J, the gap between germline ends came to 11 bases. The CDR3 DNA follows: TGTGCCAGCAGCTTATTGAGGGGAGGGAACACTGAAGCTTTCTTT. Translated: CASSLLRGGNTEAFF.

This clonotype was counted many times. J is TRBJ2-2 and V is TRBV5-1; D is ambiguous. The CDR3 runs 15 residues. CDR1 and CDR2 from the germline V gene are SGHRS and YFSETQ. Trimming removed 1 base at V and 4 bases at J, with 11 bases between. CDR3 sequence (DNA): TGCGCCAGCAGCTTGTCGGGTCAGACCACCGGGGAGCTGTTTTTT. It encodes CASSLSGQTTGELFF.

This chain uses TRBV5-4 with TRBJ1-2, with TRBD1 identical over 11 bases. The J segment lost 2 bases and the V segment lost 3 bases, leaving 3 bases of the junction unmatched. This CDR3 spans 15 amino acids. Looked up from germline, CDR1 is SGHNT and CDR2 is YYREEE (reference sequence). Here the CDR3 DNA reads TGTGCCAGCAGCTCCCGGACAGGGGGCAACTATGGCTACACCTTC. Translation gives CASSSRTGGNYGYTF.

This clonotype was observed at least ten times. The chain links TRBV5-5 to TRBJ1-2; TRBD1 aligns across 7 bases. V shed 4 bases and J 0 bases; nucleotides not matched to a gene: 9. Germline CDR1 is SGHKS and CDR2 is YYEKEE (reference sequence). CDR3 length: 16 residues. CDR3 amino acids: CASSVAPGQTNYGYTF. The CDR3 nucleotides read TGTGCCAGCAGCGTGGCCCCGGGACAGACTAACTATGGCTACACCTTC.

The chain combines TRBV6-6 with TRBJ1-6; D remains unclear. The germline V gene encodes CDR1 MNHNY and CDR2 SVGAGI (reference sequence). Deletions cut 6 bases from V and 8 bases from J, with 11 bases between. This CDR3 comprises 13 residues. The CDR3 reads CASSPTRDSPLHF. The CDR3 nucleotides read TGTGCCAGCAGCCCAACAAGGGATTCACCCCTCCACTTT.